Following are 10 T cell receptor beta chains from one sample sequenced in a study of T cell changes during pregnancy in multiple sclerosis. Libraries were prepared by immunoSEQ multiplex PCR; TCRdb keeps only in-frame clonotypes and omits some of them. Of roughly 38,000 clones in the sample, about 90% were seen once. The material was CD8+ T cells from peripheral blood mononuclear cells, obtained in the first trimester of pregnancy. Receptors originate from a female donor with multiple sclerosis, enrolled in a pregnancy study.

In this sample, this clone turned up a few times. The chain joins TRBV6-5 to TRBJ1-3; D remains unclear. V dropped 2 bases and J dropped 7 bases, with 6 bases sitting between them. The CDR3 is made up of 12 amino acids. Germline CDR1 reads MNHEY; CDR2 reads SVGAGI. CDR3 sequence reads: CASSYDGNTIYF. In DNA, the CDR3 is TGTGCCAGCAGTTACGACGGGAACACCATATATTTT.

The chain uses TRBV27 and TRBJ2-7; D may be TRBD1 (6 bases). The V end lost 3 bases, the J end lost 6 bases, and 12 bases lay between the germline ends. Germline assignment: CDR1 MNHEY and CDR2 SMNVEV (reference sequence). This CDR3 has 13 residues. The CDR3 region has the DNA TGTGCCAGCAGTTTTGGGATCAGGGGCGAGCAGTACTTC. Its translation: CASSFGIRGEQYF.

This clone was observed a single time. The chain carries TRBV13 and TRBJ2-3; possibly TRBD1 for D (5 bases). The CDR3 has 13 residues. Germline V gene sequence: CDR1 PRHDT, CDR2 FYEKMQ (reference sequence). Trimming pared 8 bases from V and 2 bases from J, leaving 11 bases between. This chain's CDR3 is CASVEGVTDTQYF. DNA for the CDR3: TGTGCCAGCGTCGAAGGGGTCACAGATACGCAGTATTTT. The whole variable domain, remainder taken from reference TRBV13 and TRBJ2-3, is AAGVIQSPRHLIKEKRETATLKCYPIPRHDTVYWYQQGPGQDPQFLISFYEKMQSDKGSIPDRFSAQQFSDYHSELNMSSLELGDSALYFCASVEGVTDTQYFGPGTRLTVL.

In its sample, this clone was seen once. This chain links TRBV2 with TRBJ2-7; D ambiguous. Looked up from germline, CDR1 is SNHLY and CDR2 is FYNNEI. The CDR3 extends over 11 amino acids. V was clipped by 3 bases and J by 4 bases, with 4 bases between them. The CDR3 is CASSDGYEQYF. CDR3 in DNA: TGTGCCAGCAGTGACGGGTACGAGCAGTACTTC.

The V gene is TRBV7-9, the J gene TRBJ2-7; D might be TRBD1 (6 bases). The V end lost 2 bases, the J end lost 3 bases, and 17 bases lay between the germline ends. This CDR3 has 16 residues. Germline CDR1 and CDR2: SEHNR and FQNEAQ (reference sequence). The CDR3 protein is CASSLSFGTLYYEQYF. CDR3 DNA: TGTGCCAGCAGCTTAAGTTTTGGGACACTTTACTACGAGCAGTACTTC.

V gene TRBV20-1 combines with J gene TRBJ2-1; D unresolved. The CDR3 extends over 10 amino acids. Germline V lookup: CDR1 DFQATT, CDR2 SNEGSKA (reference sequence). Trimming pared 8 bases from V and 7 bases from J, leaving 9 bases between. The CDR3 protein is CSTSWNEQFF. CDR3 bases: TGCAGTACTTCTTGGAATGAGCAGTTCTTC.

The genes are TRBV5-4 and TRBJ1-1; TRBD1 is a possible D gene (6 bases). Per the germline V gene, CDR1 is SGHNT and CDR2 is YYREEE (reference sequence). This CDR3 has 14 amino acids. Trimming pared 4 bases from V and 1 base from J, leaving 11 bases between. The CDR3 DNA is TGTGCCAGCAGCCCGCCGGGACAGAACACTGAAGCTTTCTTT. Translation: CASSPPGQNTEAFF.

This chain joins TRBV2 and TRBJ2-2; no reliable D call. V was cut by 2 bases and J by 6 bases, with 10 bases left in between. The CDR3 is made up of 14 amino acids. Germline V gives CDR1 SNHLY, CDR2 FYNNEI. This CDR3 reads CASSEISEAGELFF. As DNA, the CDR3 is TGTGCCAGCAGTGAAATAAGCGAGGCCGGGGAGCTGTTTTTT.

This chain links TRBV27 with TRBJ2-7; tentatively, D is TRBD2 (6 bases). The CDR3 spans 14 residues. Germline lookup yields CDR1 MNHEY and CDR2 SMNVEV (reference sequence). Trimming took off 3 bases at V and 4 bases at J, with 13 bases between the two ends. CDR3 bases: TGTGCCAGCAGTTTGGCGGGATATGGTTACGAGCAGTACTTC. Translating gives CASSLAGYGYEQYF.

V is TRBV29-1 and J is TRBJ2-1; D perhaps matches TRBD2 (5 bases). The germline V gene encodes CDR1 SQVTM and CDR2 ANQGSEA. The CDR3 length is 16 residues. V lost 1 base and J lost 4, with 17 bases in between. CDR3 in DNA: TGCAGCGTTGAAGGGGTTCGGGATTCTCCATACAATGAGCAGTTCTTC. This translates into CSVEGVRDSPYNEQFF.